Below are 11 T cell receptor beta chains sequenced from a single sample in a study of T cell responses to AZD1222 COVID-19 vaccine. This table comes from immunoSEQ multiplex PCR, and its TCRdb copy is limited to in-frame clones, with some not included. The table records more than 150,000 clones, about 90% of them present only once. The sample consisted of peripheral blood, taken on day 0 of MenACWY control vaccination. The origin of the receptors is an adult in good health.

This chain uses TRBV28 with TRBJ1-2; 7 bases map to TRBD1. J gave up 4 bases and V 7 bases, and 9 bases lay outside the gene matches. CDR3 size: 14 residues. CDR1 and CDR2 from the germline V gene are MDHEN and SYDVKM. The CDR3 reads CASTLGGQSYGYTF. The CDR3 DNA sequence: TGTGCCAGCACCCTCGGGGGACAGAGCTATGGCTACACCTTC.

This sequence joins TRBV5-1 and TRBJ2-2; 12 bases agree with TRBD1. The trim removed 4 bases at V and 6 bases at J, leaving 10 bases unmatched. Per the germline V gene, CDR1 is SGHRS and CDR2 is YFSETQ. The CDR3 contains 17 residues. CDR3 amino acids: CASSGSGTGGAPGELFF. The CDR3 DNA reads TGCGCCAGCAGCGGATCCGGGACAGGGGGCGCGCCCGGGGAGCTGTTTTTT.

This sequence joins TRBV29-1 and TRBJ1-1; D unresolved. The CDR3 totals 13 residues. Germline assignment: CDR1 SQVTM and CDR2 ANQGSEA. Trimming stripped 7 bases from V and 2 bases from J, with 14 bases between. The CDR3 nucleotides are TGCAGCGCCACGCCTAATAGTAACACTGAAGCTTTCTTT. This sequence encodes CSATPNSNTEAFF.

This clone was observed a single time. V and J are TRBV15 and TRBJ2-1, with TRBD1 matching over 8 bases. CDR1 and CDR2 from the germline V gene are LNHNV and YYDKDF (reference sequence). The CDR3 is 16 residues long. Trimming at V came to 0 bases and at J to 7 bases, leaving 8 bases not matched to a gene. CDR3 nucleotide sequence: TGTGCCACCAGCAGAGATTACCAGGGGGCTTGGAATGAGCAGTTCTTC. Translating it yields CATSRDYQGAWNEQFF.

This chain links TRBV7-8 with TRBJ2-7; TRBD1 might be the D (5 bases). Germline V CDR1 and CDR2: SGHVS, FQNEAQ. The V and J ends lost 0 bases and 1 base respectively, with 10 bases between them. The CDR3 runs 15 residues. CDR3 DNA sequence: TGTGCCAGCAGCTTAGCAGCACAGGCTTCCTACGAGCAGTACTTC. It codes for CASSLAAQASYEQYF.

This chain connects TRBV21-1 to TRBJ1-2. TRBV21-1 is listed as a pseudogene. The length of the CDR3 is 15 residues. This CDR3 reads CASTTYRKNYYGYTF. The CDR3 DNA reads TGTGCCAGCACCACCTACCGGAAGAATTACTATGGCTACACCTTC.

The chain has TRBV7-2 and TRBJ2-3, with TRBD1 matching 11 bases. The CDR3 consists of 16 residues. Germline V gene lookup returns CDR1 SGHTA and CDR2 FQGNSA. The ends lost 3 bases at V and 0 bases at J; junction bases unmatched: 2. The chain's CDR3 is CASSFRDRGSTDTQYF. The CDR3 DNA is TGTGCCAGCAGCTTCCGGGACAGGGGGAGCACAGATACGCAGTATTTT.

The genes are TRBV27 and TRBJ2-2; D gene ambiguous. The CDR3 runs 13 residues. Trimming cost V 6 bases and J 4 bases, with 9 bases left between them. Germline V CDR1 and CDR2: MNHEY, SMNVEV (reference sequence). CDR3 sequence: CASRVQVTGELFF. The CDR3, as DNA: TGTGCCAGCAGGGTTCAAGTCACCGGGGAGCTGTTTTTT.

The rearrangement links TRBV7-9 to TRBJ2-3; tentative D call: TRBD2 (6 bases). Trimming cost V 1 base and J 4 bases, with 9 bases left between them. From germline, CDR1 is SEHNR and CDR2 FQNEAQ (reference sequence). CDR3 length: 14 amino acids. The CDR3 loop reads CASSLGGGPDTQYF. CDR3 DNA: TGTGCCAGCAGCTTAGGTGGAGGGCCAGATACGCAGTATTTT.

The V call is TRBV2, the J call TRBJ2-2, with 7 bases fitting TRBD1. In germline, CDR1 is SNHLY, CDR2 FYNNEI. The CDR3 contains 15 residues. V shed 4 bases, J shed 1 base, and the junction held 3 bases outside the gene matches. The DNA for the CDR3 is TGTGCCAGCAGTGGACGGACAGGGAACACCGGGGAGCTGTTTTTT. The encoded protein is CASSGRTGNTGELFF. The full variable domain, with the rest looked up from reference TRBV2 and TRBJ2-2, is EPEVTQTPSHQVTQMGQEVILRCVPISNHLYFYWYRQILGQKVEFLVSFYNNEISEKSEIFDDQFSVERPDGSNFTLKIRSTKLEDSAMYFCASSGRTGNTGELFFGEGSRLTVL.

J is TRBJ1-5 and V is TRBV7-2; 9 bases align to TRBD1. The V segment lost 5 bases and the J segment 4 bases; nucleotides outside the gene matches: 3. The CDR3 sequence is 14 residues long. Germline-derived CDR1 and CDR2 are SGHTA and FQGNSA. This chain's CDR3 is CASSRGQGNQPQHF. For the CDR3, the DNA is TGTGCCAGCAGCCGCGGACAGGGGAATCAGCCCCAGCATTTT.